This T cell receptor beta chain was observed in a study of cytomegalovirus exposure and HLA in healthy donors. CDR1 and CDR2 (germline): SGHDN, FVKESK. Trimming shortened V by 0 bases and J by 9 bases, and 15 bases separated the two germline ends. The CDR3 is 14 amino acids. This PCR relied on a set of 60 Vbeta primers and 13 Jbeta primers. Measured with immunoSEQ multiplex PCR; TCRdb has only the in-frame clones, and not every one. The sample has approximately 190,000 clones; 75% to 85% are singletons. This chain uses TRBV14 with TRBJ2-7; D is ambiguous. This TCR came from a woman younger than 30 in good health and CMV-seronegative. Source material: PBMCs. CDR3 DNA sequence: TGTGCCAGCAGCCAAGAACTCGGAGCCCGTGGGCAGTACTTC. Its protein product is CASSQELGARGQYF.